This entry lists 18 T cell receptor beta chains sequenced from one sample in a study of T cell responses to AZD1222 COVID-19 vaccine. Assay: immunoSEQ multiplex PCR; the TCRdb copy retains only in-frame clones and omits some. The sample records fewer than 130,000 clones, approximately 90% being singletons. The sample in question was peripheral blood, obtained 28 days after the second AZD1222 dose. These receptors were collected from an adult who received the AZD1222 COVID-19 vaccine.

This clone showed up just once. This rearrangement joins TRBV11-2 to TRBJ1-5; D gene uncertain. The germline V gene has CDR1 SGHAT and CDR2 FQNNGV. V was shortened by 0 bases and J by 4 bases, with 4 bases between the two germline ends. The CDR3 is 13 residues long. The CDR3 protein is CASSLETNQPQHF. CDR3 in DNA: TGTGCCAGCAGCTTAGAAACGAATCAGCCCCAGCATTTT.

This clone was seen once. The gene calls are TRBV5-1 and TRBJ2-7; 8 nucleotides agree with TRBD1. Trimming removed 9 bases from V and 3 bases from J; junction bases left unmatched: 8. Germline V gene sequence: CDR1 SGHRS, CDR2 YFSETQ. This CDR3 comprises 13 residues. CDR3 in DNA: TGCGCCACCAGGACAGGGCCCGACTACGAGCAGTACTTC. This encodes CATRTGPDYEQYF.

The CDR3 region is CASSKAGLAGGIDNEQFF. The DNA for the CDR3 is TGTGCCAGCAGCAAGGCCGGACTAGCGGGAGGGATCGACAATGAGCAGTTCTTC. The V gene is TRBV21-1, the J gene TRBJ2-1; TRBD2, the table's D call, lacks a check against the DNA. TRBV21-1 is a pseudogene locus. CDR3 length equals 18 residues.

This clone was seen more than once but under ten times. CDR3 DNA sequence: TGCGCCAGCAGCTTGAGTACTAGCGGAGGGAACGAGCAGTACTTC. It yields the protein CASSLSTSGGNEQYF. The chain combines TRBV5-1 with TRBJ2-7, with TRBD2 identical over 8 bases. CDR3 length equals 15 residues. The V segment lost 1 base and the J segment 5 bases; nucleotides outside the gene matches: 8. The germline CDR1 and CDR2 sequences are SGHRS and YFSETQ.

The chain carries TRBV28 and TRBJ1-1, with D unclear. V was trimmed by 7 bases and J by 4 bases, leaving 7 bases between them. CDR1 and CDR2 (germline): MDHEN, SYDVKM. CDR3 length: 11 residues. CDR3 nucleotides: TGTGCCAGCATGTGGGGCACTGAAGCTTTCTTT. This encodes CASMWGTEAFF.

This clone was seen only a few times. The chain combines TRBV28 with TRBJ1-5, with a tentative D call TRBD1 (5 bases). The germline V gene encodes CDR1 MDHEN and CDR2 SYDVKM. CDR3 size: 13 residues. The V gene lost 6 bases and the J gene lost 4 bases, with 10 bases spanning the gap. CDR3: CASRNRYNQPQHF. The CDR3 DNA reads TGTGCCAGCAGAAACAGGTATAATCAGCCCCAGCATTTT.

The chain couples TRBV6-5 to TRBJ1-1; no reliable D call. The CDR3 covers 14 residues. V dropped 10 bases and J dropped 1 base, with 16 bases sitting between them. Germline CDR1 MNHEY, CDR2 SVGAGI. CDR3 nucleotides: TGTGCCACCGCGCTGACACCCAGGAACACTGAAGCTTTCTTT. Residues: CATALTPRNTEAFF.

V usage is TRBV28 and J usage is TRBJ1-2; D might be TRBD1 (6 bases). Germline CDR1 MDHEN, CDR2 SYDVKM. This CDR3 contains 14 residues. Trimming pared 2 bases from V and 5 bases from J, leaving 12 bases between. CDR3 coding DNA: TGTGCCAGCAGTTTAGGCGCAGGGGATTATGGCTACACCTTC. Translated: CASSLGAGDYGYTF.

The rearrangement joins TRBV6-5 to TRBJ1-2; D not resolved. In germline, CDR1 is MNHEY, CDR2 SVGAGI. This CDR3 region has 14 residues. The V and J ends lost 0 bases and 6 bases respectively, with 11 bases between them. CDR3 nucleotide sequence: TGTGCCAGCAGTTACTCGAGAGGGTTTAATGGCTACACCTTC. Translated, it gives CASSYSRGFNGYTF.

V gene TRBV6-5 combines with J gene TRBJ1-4, with D tentatively TRBD1 (6 bases). CDR1 is MNHEY, CDR2 SVGAGI, per germline. Deletions cut 2 bases from V and 8 bases from J, with 12 bases between. The CDR3 consists of 14 residues. This CDR3 reads CASSYVGAGEKLFF. The CDR3 DNA reads TGTGCCAGCAGTTACGTGGGGGCGGGGGAAAAACTGTTTTTT.

The V and J genes are TRBV5-1 and TRBJ2-1; 9 nucleotides match TRBD2. V shed 0 bases and J 3 bases; nucleotides not matched to a gene: 10. The CDR3 has 18 residues. CDR1 and CDR2 (germline): SGHRS, YFSETQ. CDR3 region: CASSLAVISGSIYNEQFF. CDR3 DNA: TGCGCCAGCAGCTTGGCCGTGATTAGCGGGAGTATCTACAATGAGCAGTTCTTC.

This clone was counted once. The CDR3 protein is CASSGLAVGPAFEAFF. The CDR3 DNA reads as TGTGCCAGTAGTGGGTTGGCAGTAGGACCCGCTTTTGAAGCTTTCTTT. J is TRBJ1-1 and V is TRBV19; no firm D call. The CDR3 runs 16 residues. Germline V gene data show CDR1 as LNHDA and CDR2 as SQIVND (reference sequence). V gave up 5 bases and J gave up 7 bases, with 23 bases separating them. The variable domain in full, with the rest retrieved from reference TRBV19 and TRBJ1-1, is DGGITQSPKYLFRKEGQNVTLSCEQNLNHDAMYWYRQDPGQGLRLIYYSQIVNDFQKGDIAEGYSVSREKKESFPLTVTSAQKNPTAFYLCASSGLAVGPAFEAFFGQGTRLTVV.

This chain links TRBV5-4 with TRBJ1-2; 7 bases align to TRBD1. Unmatched junction bases numbered 7, after V lost 7 bases and J lost 4 bases. Germline V gene lookup returns CDR1 SGHNT and CDR2 YYREEE (reference sequence). The CDR3 totals 13 residues. This chain's CDR3 is CASRRQGAYGYTF. CDR3 sequence (DNA): TGTGCCAGCCGCCGACAGGGAGCCTATGGCTACACCTTC.

This chain uses TRBV30 with TRBJ2-1, with 7 bases matching TRBD2. Germline values: CDR1 GTSNPN, CDR2 SVGIG (reference sequence). This CDR3 is built from 13 residues. V shed 3 bases and J 10 bases; nucleotides not matched to a gene: 9. The CDR3 nucleotides read TGTGCCTGGAGCGCCACGGGACTATACGAGCAGTTCTTC. Amino acids: CAWSATGLYEQFF.

This sequence joins TRBV29-1 and TRBJ2-5, with TRBD1 as a possible D gene (6 bases). The CDR3 totals 16 residues. Trimming pared 6 bases from V and 2 bases from J, leaving 22 bases between. Germline CDR1 SQVTM, CDR2 ANQGSEA. This CDR3 reads CSVSFQGSLYQETQYF. In DNA, the CDR3 is TGCAGCGTCTCATTCCAGGGGTCCTTATATCAAGAGACCCAGTACTTC.

J is TRBJ2-1 and V is TRBV5-6, with D perhaps matching TRBD1 (6 bases). The CDR3 runs to 17 residues. Trimming left V 4 bases short and J 0 bases short, with 17 bases between. Germline V gene sequence: CDR1 SGHDT, CDR2 YYEEEE. The DNA of the CDR3 is TGTGCCAGCAGCCTAGACAGGTTTGGCAACTCCTACAATGAGCAGTTCTTC. Its translation is CASSLDRFGNSYNEQFF.

The chain has TRBV6-6 and TRBJ2-7, with TRBD2 matching over 13 bases. The germline V gene has CDR1 MNHNY and CDR2 SVGAGI (reference sequence). CDR3 length: 15 amino acids. After removal of 6 bases from V and 4 bases from J, the junction contained 6 bases not matched to a gene. CDR3 nucleotides: TGTGCCAGCAGCTCTAGGACTAGCGGGAGATACGAGCAGTACTTC. Translation: CASSSRTSGRYEQYF.

This clone showed up just once. This chain connects TRBV10-1 to TRBJ1-5; D gene unclear. This CDR3 has 12 amino acids. The germline V gene encodes CDR1 WNHNN and CDR2 SYGVQD (reference sequence). The V and J ends lost 3 bases and 7 bases respectively, with 7 bases between them. DNA of the CDR3: TGCGCCAGCAGTGAAGGGTGGCAGCCCCAGCATTTT. Its protein product is CASSEGWQPQHF.